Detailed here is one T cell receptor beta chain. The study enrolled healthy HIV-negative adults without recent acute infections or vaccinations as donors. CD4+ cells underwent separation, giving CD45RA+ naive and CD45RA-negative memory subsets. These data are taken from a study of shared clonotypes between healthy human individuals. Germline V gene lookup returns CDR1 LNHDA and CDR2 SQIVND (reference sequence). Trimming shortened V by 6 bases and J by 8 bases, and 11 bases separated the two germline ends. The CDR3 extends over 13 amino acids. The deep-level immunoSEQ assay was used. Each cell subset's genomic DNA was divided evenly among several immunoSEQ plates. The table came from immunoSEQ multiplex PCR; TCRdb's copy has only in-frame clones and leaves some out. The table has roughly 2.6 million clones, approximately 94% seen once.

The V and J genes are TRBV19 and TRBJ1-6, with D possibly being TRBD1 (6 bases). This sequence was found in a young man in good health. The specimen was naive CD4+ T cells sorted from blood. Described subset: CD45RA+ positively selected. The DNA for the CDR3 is TGTGCCAGTAGGGAGGCAGGGGATTCACCCCTCCACTTT. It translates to CASREAGDSPLHF.